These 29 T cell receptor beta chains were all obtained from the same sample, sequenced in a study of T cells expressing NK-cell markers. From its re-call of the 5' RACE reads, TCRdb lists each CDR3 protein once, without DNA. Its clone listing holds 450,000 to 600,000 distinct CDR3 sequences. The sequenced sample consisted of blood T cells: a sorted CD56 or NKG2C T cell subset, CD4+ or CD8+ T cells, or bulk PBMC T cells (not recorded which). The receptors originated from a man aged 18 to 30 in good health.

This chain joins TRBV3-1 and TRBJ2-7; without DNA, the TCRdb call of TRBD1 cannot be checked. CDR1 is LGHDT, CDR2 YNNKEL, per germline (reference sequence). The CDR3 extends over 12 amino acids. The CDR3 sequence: CASSTGTGEQYF.

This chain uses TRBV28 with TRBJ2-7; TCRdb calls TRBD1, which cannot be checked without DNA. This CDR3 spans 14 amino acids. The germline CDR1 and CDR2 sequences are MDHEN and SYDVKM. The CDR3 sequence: CASRHLTGFYEQYF.

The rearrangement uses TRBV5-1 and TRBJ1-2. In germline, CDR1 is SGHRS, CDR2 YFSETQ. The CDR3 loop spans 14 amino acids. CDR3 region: CASSLARMSYGYTF.

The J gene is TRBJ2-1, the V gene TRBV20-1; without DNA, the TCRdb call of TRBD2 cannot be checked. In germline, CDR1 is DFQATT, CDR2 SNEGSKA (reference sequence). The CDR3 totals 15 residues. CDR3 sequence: CSARGRGLPYNEQFF.

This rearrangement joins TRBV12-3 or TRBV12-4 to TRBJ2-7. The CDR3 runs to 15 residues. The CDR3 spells CASSFRTAFSYEQYF.

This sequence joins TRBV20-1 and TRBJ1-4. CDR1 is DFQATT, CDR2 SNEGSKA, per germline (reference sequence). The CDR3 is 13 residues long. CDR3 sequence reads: CSARHEENEKLFF.

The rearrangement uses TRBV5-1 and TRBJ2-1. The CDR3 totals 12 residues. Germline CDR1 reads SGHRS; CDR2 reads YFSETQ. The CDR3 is CASSPFSLEQFF.

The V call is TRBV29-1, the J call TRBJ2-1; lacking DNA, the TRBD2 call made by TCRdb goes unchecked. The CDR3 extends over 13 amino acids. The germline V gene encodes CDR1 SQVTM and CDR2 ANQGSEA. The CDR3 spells CSAGEGRTYEQFF.

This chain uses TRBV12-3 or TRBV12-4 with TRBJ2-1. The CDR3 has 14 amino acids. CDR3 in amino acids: CASTLQRTYNEQFF.

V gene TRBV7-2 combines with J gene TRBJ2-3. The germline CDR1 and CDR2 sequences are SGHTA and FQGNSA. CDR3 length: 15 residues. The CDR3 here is CASSLASAGADTQYF.

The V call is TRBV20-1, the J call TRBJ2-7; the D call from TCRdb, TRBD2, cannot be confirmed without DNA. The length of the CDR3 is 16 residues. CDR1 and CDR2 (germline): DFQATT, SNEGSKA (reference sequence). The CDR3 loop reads CSARPSSPAGDYEQYF.

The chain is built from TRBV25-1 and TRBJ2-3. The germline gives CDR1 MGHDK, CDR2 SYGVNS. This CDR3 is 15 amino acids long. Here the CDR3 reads CASSAPTHLGDTQYF. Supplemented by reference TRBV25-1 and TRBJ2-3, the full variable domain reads EADIYQTPRYLVIGTGKKITLECSQTMGHDKMYWYQQDPGMELHLIHYSYGVNSTEKGDLSSESTVSRIRTEHFPLTLESARPSHTSQYLCASSAPTHLGDTQYFGPGTRLTVL.

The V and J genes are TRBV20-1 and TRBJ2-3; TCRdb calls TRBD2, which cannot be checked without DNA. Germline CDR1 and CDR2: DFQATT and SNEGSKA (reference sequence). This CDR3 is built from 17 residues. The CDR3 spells CSARDLIAAPVTDTQYF.

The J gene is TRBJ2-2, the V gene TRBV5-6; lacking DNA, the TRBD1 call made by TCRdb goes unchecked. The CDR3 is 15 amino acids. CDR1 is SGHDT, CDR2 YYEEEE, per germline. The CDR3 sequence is CASSPTFRGLGELFF.

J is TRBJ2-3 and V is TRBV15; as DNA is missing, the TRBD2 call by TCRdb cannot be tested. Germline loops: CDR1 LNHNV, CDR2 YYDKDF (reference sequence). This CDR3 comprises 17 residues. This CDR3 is CATSRAAHSGSTDTQYF.

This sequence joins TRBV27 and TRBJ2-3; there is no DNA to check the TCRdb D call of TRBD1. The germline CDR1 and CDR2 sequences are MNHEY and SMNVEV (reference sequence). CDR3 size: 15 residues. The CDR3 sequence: CASRLVGGDTDTQYF.

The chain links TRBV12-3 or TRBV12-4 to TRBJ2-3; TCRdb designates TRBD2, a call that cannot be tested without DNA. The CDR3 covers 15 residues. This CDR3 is CASNVAGGNPDTQYF.

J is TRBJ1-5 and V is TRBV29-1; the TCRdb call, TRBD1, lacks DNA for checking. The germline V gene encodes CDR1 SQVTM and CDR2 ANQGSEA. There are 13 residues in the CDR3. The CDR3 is CSVGDRGNQPQHF.

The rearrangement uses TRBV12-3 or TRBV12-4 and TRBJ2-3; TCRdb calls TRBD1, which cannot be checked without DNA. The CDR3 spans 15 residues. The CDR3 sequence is CASTPYRPGTDTQYF.

CDR3 residues: CASCASGSFTDTQYF. The rearrangement uses TRBV6-1 and TRBJ2-3; TCRdb lists TRBD2, though no DNA is available to test this call. The CDR3 consists of 15 residues. The germline V gene has CDR1 MNHNS and CDR2 SASEGT.

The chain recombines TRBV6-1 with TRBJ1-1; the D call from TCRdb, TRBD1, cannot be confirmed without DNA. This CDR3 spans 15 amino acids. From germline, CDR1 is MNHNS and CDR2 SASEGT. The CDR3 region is CASLGRGRIMAEAFF.

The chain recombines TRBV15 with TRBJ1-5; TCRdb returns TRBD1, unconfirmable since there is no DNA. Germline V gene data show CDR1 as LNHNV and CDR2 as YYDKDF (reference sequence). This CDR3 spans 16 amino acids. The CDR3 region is CATSRAGVGRHQPQHF.

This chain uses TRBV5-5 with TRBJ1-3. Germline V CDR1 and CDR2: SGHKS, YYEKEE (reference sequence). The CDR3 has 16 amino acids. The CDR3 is CASSLLPSLSVNTIYF. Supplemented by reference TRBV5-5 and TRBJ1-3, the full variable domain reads DAGVTQSPTHLIKTRGQQVTLRCSPISGHKSVSWYQQVLGQGPQFIFQYYEKEERGRGNFPDRFSARQFPNYSSELNVNALLLGDSALYLCASSLLPSLSVNTIYFGEGSWLTVV.

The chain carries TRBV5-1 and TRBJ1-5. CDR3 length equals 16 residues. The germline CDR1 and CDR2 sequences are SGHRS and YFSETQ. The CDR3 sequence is CASSLEGGQGNQPQHF.

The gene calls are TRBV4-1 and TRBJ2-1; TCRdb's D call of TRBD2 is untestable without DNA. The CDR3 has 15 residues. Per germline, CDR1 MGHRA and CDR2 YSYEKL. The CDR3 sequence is CASSQEWRERNEQFF.

CDR3 sequence: CASSYSNARRFF. The chain recombines TRBV6-5 with TRBJ2-1; TCRdb outputs TRBD1, but without DNA this stays unchecked. CDR3 length equals 12 residues. Germline-derived CDR1 and CDR2 are MNHEY and SVGAGI.

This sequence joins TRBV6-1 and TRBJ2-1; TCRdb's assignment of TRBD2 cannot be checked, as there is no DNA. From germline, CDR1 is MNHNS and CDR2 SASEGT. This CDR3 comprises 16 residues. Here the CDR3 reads CASSPLTSGKVNEQFF.

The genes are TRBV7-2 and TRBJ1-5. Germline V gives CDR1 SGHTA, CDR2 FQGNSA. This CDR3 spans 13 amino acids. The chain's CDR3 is CASRAGSNQPQHF. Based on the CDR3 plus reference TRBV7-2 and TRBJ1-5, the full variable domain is GAGVSQSPSNKVTEKGKDVELRCDPISGHTALYWYRQSLGQGLEFLIYFQGNSAPDKSGLPSDRFSAERTGGSVSTLTIQRTQQEDSAVYLCASRAGSNQPQHFGDGTRLSIL.

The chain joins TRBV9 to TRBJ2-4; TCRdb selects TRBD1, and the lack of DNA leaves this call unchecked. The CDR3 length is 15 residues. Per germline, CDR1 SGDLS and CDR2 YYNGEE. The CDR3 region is CASSVATGGKNIQYF.